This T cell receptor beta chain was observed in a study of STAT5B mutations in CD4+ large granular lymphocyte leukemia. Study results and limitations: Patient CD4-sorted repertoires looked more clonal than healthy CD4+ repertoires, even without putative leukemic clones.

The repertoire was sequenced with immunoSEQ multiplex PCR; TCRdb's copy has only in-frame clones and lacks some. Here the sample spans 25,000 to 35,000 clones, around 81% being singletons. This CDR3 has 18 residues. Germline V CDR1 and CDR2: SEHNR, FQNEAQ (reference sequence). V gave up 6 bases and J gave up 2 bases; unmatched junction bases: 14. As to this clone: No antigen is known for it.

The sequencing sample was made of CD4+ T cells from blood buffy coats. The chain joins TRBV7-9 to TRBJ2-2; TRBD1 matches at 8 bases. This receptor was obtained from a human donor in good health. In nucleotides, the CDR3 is TGTGCCAGCAGGCCCGGGACAGGAAGAAATTCTAACACCGGGGAGCTGTTTTTT. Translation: CASRPGTGRNSNTGELFF.